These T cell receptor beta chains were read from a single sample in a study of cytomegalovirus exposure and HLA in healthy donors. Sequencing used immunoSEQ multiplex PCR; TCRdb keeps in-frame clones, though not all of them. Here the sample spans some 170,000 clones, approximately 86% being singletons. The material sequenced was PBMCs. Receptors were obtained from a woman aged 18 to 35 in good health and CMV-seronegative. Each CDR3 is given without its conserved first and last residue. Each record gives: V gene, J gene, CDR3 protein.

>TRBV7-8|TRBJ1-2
ASSYTPGTAYGYT
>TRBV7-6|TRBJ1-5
ASSAWTGDDQPQH
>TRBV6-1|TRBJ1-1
ASSEALRLDVPF
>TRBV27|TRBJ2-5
ASRWRVTSDYQETQY
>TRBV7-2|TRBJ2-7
ASSLSAGYSYEQY
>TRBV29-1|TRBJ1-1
SVPGQVNTEAF
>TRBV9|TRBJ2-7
ASSVGTGGDEQY
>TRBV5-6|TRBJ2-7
ASSWDRGDEQY
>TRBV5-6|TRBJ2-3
ASSLGVVAGADTQY
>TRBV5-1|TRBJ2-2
ASSPTWAGGRAGELF
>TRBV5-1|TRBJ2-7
ASRPTQGVPYEQY
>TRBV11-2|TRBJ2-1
ASSLQLAGGNYNEQF
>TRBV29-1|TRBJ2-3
SVEKGSTDTQY
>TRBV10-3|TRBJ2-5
AISESPRATQRETQY
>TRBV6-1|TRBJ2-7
ASSGDLYEQY
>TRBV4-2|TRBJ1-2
ASSLSLTGPLNYGYT
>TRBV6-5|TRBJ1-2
ASSLLTGEGGYT
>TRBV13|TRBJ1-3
ASSQDRGGNTIY
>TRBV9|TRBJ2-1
ASSVTSGGNNEQF
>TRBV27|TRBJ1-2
ASSLWGGLNYGYT
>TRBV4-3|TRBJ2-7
ASSQDRSVRGQY
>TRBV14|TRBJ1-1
ASSPNRVGTEAF
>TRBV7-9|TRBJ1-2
ASSPFEEAKYT
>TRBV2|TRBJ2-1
ASGTSGFSEQF
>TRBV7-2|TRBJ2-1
ASSFFNEQF
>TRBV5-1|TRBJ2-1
ASSESSYNEQF
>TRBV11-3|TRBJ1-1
ASSLFRGAF
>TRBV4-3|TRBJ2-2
ASSTRLAGGPYTGELF
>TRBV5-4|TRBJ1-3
ASSPRQGAGGNTIY
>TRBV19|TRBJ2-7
ASSIEHRRITYEQY
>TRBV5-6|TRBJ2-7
ASSFGARGMYEQY
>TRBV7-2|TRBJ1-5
ASSRTYNQPQH
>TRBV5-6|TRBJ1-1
ASSLMRADQNTEAF
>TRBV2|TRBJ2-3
ASRRLAGGTDTQY
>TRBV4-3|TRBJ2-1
ASSQDGDRYNEQF
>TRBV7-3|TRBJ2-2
ASSSGVANTGELF
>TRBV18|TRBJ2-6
ASSPLTGTSGANVLT
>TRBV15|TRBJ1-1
ATSSSRVNTEAF
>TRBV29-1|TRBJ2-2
SALNLDRNTGELF
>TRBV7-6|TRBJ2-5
ASSERGGPQEETQY
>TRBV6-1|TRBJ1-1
ASSQAKTGLDTEAF
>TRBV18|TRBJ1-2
ASSPVDGANYGYT